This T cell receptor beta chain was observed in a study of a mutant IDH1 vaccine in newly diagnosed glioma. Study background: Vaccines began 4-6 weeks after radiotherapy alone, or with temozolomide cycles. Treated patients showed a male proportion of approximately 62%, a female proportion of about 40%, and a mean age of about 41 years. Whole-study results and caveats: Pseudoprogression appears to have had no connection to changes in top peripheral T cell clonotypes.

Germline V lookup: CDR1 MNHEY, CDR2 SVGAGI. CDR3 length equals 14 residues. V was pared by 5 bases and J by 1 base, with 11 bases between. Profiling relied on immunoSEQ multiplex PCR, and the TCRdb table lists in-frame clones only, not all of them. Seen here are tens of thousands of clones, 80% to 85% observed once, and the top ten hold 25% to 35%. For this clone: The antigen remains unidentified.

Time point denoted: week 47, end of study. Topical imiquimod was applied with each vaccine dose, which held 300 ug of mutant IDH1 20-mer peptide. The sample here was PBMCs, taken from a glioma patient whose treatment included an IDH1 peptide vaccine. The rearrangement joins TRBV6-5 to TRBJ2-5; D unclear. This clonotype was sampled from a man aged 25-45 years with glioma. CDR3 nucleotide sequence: TGTGCCAGCAGTATGGGAACAGCCCAAGAGACCCAGTACTTC. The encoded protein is CASSMGTAQETQYF.